Given below is one T cell receptor beta chain in context. Only in-frame clones appear in the TCRdb table, and some are missing; sequencing was by immunoSEQ multiplex PCR. The sample holds roughly 120,000 clones, approximately 94% seen once. The germline V gene encodes CDR1 WNHNN and CDR2 SYGVQD (reference sequence). The CDR3 spans 14 residues. After removal of 6 bases from V and 5 bases from J, the junction contained 3 bases not matched to a gene. The data derive from a study of control samples from healthy donors and cancer patients. The J gene is TRBJ1-5, the V gene TRBV10-1; TRBD1 aligns across 11 bases. The specimen sequenced was blood. This receptor was obtained from a man aged 25 to 40 in good health. CDR3 nucleotides: TGCGCCAGCAGGGACAGGGGGCTGGATCAGCCCCAGCATTTT. Protein: CASRDRGLDQPQHF.